This T cell receptor beta chain was sequenced for a study of shared clonotypes between healthy human individuals. The data were produced by immunoSEQ multiplex PCR, yet TCRdb's version contains in-frame clones alone and is incomplete. The table shows about 1.1 million clones, with 60% to 85% occurring only once. Donors included only healthy HIV-negative adults lacking recent acute infections or vaccinations. The receptor comes from a man younger than 35 in good health. Some clones in this sample may be carry-over from other donors' samples. Sequences were obtained from memory CD4+ T cells from PBMCs. Documented subset: CD45RA-negative fraction.

CDR3 DNA: TGTGCCTGGGACAGACAGATGAACACTGAAGCTTTCTTT. Protein product: CAWDRQMNTEAFF. The genes are TRBV30 and TRBJ1-1, with D possibly being TRBD1 (5 bases). Germline values: CDR1 GTSNPN, CDR2 SVGIG (reference sequence). V was cut by 5 bases and J by 0 bases, with 10 bases left in between. This CDR3 comprises 13 residues.